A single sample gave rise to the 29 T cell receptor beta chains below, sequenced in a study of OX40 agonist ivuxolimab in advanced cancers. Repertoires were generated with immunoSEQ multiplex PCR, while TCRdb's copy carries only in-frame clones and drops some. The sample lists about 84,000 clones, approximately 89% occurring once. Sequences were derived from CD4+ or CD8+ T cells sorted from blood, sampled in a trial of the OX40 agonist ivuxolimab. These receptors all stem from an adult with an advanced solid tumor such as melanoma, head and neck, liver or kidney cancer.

The CDR3 is CASSLYFGQLNTEAFF. As DNA, the CDR3 is TGTGCCAGCAGCCTCTACTTTGGACAGTTGAACACTGAAGCTTTCTTT. V is TRBV11-2 and J is TRBJ1-1; a weak D match, TRBD1 (6 bases). Germline lookup yields CDR1 SGHAT and CDR2 FQNNGV. The V end lost 5 bases, the J end lost 0 bases, and 16 bases lay between the germline ends. The CDR3 is 16 residues long.

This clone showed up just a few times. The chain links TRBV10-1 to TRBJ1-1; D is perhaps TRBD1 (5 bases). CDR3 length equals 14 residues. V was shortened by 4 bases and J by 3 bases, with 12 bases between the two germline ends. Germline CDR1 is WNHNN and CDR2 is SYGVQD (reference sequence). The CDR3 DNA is TGCGCCAGCAGTGTCAGGCCGGGGGACACTGAAGCTTTCTTT. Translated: CASSVRPGDTEAFF.

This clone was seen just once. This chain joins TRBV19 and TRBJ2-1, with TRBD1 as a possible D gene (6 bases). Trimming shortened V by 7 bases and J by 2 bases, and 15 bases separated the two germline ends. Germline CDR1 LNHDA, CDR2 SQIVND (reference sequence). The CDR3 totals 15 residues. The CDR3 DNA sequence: TGTGCCAGTAAAAGCGGTCAGGGGCCCTACAATGAGCAGTTCTTC. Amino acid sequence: CASKSGQGPYNEQFF. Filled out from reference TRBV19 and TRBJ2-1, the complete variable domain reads DGGITQSPKYLFRKEGQNVTLSCEQNLNHDAMYWYRQDPGQGLRLIYYSQIVNDFQKGDIAEGYSVSREKKESFPLTVTSAQKNPTAFYLCASKSGQGPYNEQFFGPGTRLTVL.

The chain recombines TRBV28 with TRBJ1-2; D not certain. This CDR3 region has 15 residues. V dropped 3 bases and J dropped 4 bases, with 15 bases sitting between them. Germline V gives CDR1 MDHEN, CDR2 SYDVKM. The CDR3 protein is CASSLPDPAPYGYTF. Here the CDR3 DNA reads TGTGCCAGCAGTTTGCCCGACCCGGCTCCCTATGGCTACACCTTC.

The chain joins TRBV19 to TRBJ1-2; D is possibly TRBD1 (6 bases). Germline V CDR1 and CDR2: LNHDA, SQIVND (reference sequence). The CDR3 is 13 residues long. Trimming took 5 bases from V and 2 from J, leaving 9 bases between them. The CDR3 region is CASSSGQNYGYTF. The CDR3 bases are TGTGCCAGTAGTTCTGGACAGAACTATGGCTACACCTTC.

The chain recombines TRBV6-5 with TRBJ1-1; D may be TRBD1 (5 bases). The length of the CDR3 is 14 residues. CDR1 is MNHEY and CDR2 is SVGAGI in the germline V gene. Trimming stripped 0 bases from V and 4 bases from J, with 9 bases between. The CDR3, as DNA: TGTGCCAGCAGTTACTCCCCCAGGGTCACTGAAGCTTTCTTT. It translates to CASSYSPRVTEAFF.

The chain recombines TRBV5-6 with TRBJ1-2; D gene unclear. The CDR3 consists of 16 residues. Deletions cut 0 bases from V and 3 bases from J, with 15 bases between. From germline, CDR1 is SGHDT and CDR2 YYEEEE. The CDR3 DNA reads TGTGCCAGCAGCTTGGCCGTTGGTGGGCGGGACTATGGCTACACCTTC. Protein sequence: CASSLAVGGRDYGYTF.

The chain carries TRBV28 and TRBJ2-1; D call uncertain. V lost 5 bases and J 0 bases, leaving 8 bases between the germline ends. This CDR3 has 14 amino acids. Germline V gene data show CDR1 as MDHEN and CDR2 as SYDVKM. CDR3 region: CASSVDSSYNEQFF. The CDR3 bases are TGTGCCAGCAGTGTCGATAGCTCCTACAATGAGCAGTTCTTC.

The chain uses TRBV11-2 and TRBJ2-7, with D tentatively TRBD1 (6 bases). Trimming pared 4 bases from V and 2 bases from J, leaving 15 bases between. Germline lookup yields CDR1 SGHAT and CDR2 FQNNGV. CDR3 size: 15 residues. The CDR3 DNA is TGTGCCAGCAGCTCCCTAACAGGGTTAACCTACGAGCAGTACTTC. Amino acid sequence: CASSSLTGLTYEQYF.

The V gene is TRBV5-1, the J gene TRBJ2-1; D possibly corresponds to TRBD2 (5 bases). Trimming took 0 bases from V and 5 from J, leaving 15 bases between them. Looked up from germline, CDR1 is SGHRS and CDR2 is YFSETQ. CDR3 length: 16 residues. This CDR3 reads CASSLDSPAGNNEQFF. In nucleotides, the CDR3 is TGCGCCAGCAGCTTGGATTCTCCGGCGGGTAACAATGAGCAGTTCTTC.

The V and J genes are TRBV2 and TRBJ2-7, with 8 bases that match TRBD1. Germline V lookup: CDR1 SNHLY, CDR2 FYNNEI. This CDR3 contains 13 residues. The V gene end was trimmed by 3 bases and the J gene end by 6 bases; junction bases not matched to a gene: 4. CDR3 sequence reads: CASSEQQGGEQYF. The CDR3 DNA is TGTGCCAGCAGTGAGCAACAGGGGGGCGAGCAGTACTTC. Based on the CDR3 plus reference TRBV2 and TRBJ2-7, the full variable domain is EPEVTQTPSHQVTQMGQEVILRCVPISNHLYFYWYRQILGQKVEFLVSFYNNEISEKSEIFDDQFSVERPDGSNFTLKIRSTKLEDSAMYFCASSEQQGGEQYFGPGTRLTVT.

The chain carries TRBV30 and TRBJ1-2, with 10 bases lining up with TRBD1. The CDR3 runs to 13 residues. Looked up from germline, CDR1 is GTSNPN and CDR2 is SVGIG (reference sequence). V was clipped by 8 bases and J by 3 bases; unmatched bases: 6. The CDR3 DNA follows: TGTGCCGGCCCGACAGGGGGCGACTATGGCTACACCTTC. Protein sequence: CAGPTGGDYGYTF.

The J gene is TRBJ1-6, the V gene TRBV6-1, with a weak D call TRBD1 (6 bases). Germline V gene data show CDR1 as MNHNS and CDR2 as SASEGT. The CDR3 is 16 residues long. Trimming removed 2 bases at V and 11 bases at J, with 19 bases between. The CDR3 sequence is CASSERVRAGVTPLHF. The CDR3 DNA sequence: TGTGCCAGCAGTGAAAGAGTAAGGGCAGGGGTGACACCCCTCCACTTT.

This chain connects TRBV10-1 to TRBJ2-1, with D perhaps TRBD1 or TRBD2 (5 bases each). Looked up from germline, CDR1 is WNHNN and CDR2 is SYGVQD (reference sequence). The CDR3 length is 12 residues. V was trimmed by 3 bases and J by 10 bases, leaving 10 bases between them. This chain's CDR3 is CASSERGREQFF. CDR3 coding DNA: TGCGCCAGCAGTGAAAGGGGACGGGAGCAGTTCTTC.

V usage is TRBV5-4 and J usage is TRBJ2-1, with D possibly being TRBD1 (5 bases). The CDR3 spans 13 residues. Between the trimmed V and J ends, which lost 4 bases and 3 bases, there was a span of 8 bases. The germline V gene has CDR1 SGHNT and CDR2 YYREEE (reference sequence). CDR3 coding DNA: TGTGCCAGCAGCCCTACAGGCTACAATGAGCAGTTCTTC. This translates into CASSPTGYNEQFF.

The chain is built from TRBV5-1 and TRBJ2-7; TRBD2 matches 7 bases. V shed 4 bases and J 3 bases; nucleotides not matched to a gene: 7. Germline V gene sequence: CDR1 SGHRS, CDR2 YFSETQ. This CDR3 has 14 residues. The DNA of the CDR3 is TGCGCCAGCAGCGCGGCACTAGCGAACTACGAGCAGTACTTC. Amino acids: CASSAALANYEQYF.

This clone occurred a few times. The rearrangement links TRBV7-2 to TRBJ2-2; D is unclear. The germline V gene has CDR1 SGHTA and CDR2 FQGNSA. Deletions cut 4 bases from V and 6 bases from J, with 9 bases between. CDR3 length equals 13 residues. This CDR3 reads CASSSAVPGELFF. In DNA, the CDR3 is TGTGCCAGCAGCTCCGCAGTCCCCGGGGAGCTGTTTTTT.

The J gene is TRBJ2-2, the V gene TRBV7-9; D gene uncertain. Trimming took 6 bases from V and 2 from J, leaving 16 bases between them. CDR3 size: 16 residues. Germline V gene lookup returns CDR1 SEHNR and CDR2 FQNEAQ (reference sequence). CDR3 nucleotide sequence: TGTGCCAGCAGGGCCGTCCGGACCCTTAACACCGGGGAGCTGTTTTTT. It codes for CASRAVRTLNTGELFF.

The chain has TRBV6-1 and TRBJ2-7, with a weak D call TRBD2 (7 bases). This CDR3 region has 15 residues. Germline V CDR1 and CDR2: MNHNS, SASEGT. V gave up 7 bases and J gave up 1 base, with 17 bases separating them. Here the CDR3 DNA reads TGTGCCAGCAAGGTGGACGGGGGGCGATCCTACGAGCAGTACTTC. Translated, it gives CASKVDGGRSYEQYF.

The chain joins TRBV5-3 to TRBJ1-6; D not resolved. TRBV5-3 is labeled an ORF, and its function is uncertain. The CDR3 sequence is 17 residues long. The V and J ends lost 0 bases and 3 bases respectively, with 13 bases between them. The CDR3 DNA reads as TGTGCCAGAAGCTTGGCTTTAGCAGCTATCTATAATTCACCCCTCCACTTT. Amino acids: CARSLALAAIYNSPLHF.

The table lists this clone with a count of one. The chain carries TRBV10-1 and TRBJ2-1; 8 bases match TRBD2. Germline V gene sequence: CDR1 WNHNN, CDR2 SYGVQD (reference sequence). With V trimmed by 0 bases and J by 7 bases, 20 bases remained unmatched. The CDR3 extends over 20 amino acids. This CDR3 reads CASSESGSGAKRGFYNEQFF. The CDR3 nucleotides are TGCGCCAGCAGTGAGTCCGGGTCAGGAGCGAAGCGGGGGTTTTATAATGAGCAGTTCTTC.

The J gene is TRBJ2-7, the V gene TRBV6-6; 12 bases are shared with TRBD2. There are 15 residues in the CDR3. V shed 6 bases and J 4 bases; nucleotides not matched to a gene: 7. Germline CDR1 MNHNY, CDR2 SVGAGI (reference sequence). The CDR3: CASSPTSGSVYEQYF. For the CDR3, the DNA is TGTGCCAGCAGCCCGACTAGCGGGAGTGTATACGAGCAGTACTTC.

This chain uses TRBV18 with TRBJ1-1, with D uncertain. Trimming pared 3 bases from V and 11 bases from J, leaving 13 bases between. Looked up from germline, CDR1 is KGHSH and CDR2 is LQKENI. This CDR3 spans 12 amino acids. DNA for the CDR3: TGTGCCAGCTCACCTTTGGACCGTGGCGCTTTCTTT. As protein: CASSPLDRGAFF.

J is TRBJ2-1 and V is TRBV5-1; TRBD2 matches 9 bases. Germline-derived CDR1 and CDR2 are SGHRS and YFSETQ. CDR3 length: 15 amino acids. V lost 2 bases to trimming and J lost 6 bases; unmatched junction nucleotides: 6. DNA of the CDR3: TGCGCCAGCAGCTTAGGCGGGGGGGCCCCCAATGAGCAGTTCTTC. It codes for CASSLGGGAPNEQFF. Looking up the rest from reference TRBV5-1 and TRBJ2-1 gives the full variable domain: KAGVTQTPRYLIKTRGQQVTLSCSPISGHRSVSWYQQTPGQGLQFLFEYFSETQRNKGNFPGRFSGRQFSNSRSEMNVSTLELGDSALYLCASSLGGGAPNEQFFGPGTRLTVL.

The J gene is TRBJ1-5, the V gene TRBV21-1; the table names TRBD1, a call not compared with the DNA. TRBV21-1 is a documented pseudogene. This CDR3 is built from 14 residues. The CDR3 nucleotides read TGTGCCAGCAGCGAACAGGGGAGGAATCAGCCCCAGCATTTT. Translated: CASSEQGRNQPQHF.

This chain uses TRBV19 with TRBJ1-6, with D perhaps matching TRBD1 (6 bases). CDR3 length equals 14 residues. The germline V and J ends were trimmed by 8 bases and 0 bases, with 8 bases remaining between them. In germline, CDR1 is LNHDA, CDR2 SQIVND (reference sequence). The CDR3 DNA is TGTGCCAGTCAGGGGAGCTCCTATAATTCACCCCTCCACTTT. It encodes CASQGSSYNSPLHF.

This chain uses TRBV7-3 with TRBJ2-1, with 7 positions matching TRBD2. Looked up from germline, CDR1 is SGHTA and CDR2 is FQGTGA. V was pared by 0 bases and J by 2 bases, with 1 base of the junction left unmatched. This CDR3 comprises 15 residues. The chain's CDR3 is CASSLTGTTYNEQFF. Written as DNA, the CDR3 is TGTGCCAGCAGCTTAACCGGGACTACCTACAATGAGCAGTTCTTC.

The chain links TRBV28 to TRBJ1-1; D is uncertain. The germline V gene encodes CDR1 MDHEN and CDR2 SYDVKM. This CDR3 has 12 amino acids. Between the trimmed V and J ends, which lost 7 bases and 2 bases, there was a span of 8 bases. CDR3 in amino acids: CASNSVNTEAFF. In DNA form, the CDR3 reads TGTGCCAGCAATTCAGTCAACACTGAAGCTTTCTTT.

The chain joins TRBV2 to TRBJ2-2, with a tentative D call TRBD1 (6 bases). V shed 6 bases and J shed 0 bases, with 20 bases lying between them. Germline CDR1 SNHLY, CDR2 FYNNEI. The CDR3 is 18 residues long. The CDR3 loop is CASRRRGRAFANTGELFF. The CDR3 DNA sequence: TGTGCCAGCAGACGCAGGGGTAGGGCTTTCGCGAACACCGGGGAGCTGTTTTTT.